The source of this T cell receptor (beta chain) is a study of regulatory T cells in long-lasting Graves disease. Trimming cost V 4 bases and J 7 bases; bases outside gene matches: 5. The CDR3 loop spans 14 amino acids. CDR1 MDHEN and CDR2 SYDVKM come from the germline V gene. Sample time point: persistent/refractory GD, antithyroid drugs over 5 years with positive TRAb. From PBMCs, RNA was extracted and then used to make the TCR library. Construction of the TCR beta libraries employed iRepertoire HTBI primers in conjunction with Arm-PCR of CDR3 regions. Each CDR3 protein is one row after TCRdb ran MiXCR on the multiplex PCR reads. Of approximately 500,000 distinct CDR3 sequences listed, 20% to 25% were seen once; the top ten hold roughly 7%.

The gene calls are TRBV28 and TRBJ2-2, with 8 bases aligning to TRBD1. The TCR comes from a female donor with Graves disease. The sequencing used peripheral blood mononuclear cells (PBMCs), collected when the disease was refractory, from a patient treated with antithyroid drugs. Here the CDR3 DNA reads TGTGCCAGCAGTTGGACAGGGAGCTACGGGGAGCTGTTTTTT. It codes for CASSWTGSYGELFF.